This is a list of T cell receptor beta chains from one sample in a study of cytomegalovirus exposure and HLA in healthy donors. The method was immunoSEQ multiplex PCR; TCRdb's version includes in-frame clones alone and lacks a portion of them. This table has 70,000 to 85,000 clones, about 93% appearing once. The material sequenced was PBMCs. The source of these receptors is a woman aged 18-29 years in good health and CMV-seropositive. Both conserved end residues are part of each CDR3. A D gene is named only where the DNA matches it firmly. Some rows mark clone size as missing; the rest say once, few, many or name a class of expanded clone.

TRBJ2-1 | TRBV4-1 | TRBD2 | once | TGCGCCAGCAGCCAAGAGCGTGAGCGCGGGAGGGGGATTTATGAGCAGTTCTTC | CASSQERERGRGIYEQFF
TRBJ1-1 | TRBV7-9 | . | . | TGTGCCAGCAGCCGATGGGACTTTCCGAACACTGAAGCTTTCTTT | CASSRWDFPNTEAFF
TRBJ2-1 | TRBV2 | TRBD2 | . | TGTGCCAGCAGTGAGGATGGGGAGGGACTAGCGGACAATGAGCAGTTCTTC | CASSEDGEGLADNEQFF
TRBJ2-2 | TRBV29-1 | TRBD1 | . | TGCAGCGCCGACAGGGGGCAGACCGGGGAGCTGTTTTTT | CSADRGQTGELFF
TRBJ2-2 | TRBV4-3 | . | . | TGCGCCAGCAGCCAAGATTTTACCAGCCCCCTTGAGGGTGAGACCGGGGAGCTGTTTTTT | CASSQDFTSPLEGETGELFF
TRBJ2-2 | TRBV10-1 | . | once | TGCGCCAGCAGTGAGGAGGGCTACACCGGGGAGCTGTTTTTT | CASSEEGYTGELFF
TRBJ1-3 | TRBV9 | . | . | TGTGCCAGCAGCGAAACCCCGGTGGAGGGAAACACCATATATTTT | CASSETPVEGNTIYF
TRBJ1-1 | TRBV19 | . | . | TGTGCCAGTAGTATCGGCACAGCTAACACTGAAGCTTTCTTT | CASSIGTANTEAFF
TRBJ2-3 | TRBV7-9 | TRBD2 | once | TGTGCCAGCAGCTCGACTAGCGGGGGGCCCACGGGGCAGTATTTT | CASSSTSGGPTGQYF
TRBJ2-3 | TRBV5-1 | TRBD1 | . | TGCGCCAGCAGCTTGGGGGACAGGGGAGGGACAGATACGCAGTATTTT | CASSLGDRGGTDTQYF
TRBJ1-5 | TRBV5-5 | . | . | TGTGCCAGCAGCCTTACAGGTCAGCCCCAGCATTTT | CASSLTGQPQHF
TRBJ2-2 | TRBV27 | TRBD2 | . | TGTGCCAGCAGCTTTAGGGGCGGGGGGCGCACCGGGGAGCTGTTTTTT | CASSFRGGGRTGELFF
TRBJ2-1 | TRBV6-4 | TRBD2 | . | TGTGCCAGCAGTGACTCGGGACTAGTCCGCAATGAGCAGTTCTTC | CASSDSGLVRNEQFF
TRBJ2-1 | TRBV11-2 | . | once | TGTGCCAGCAGCTCCAGGGGACTACCCCGGGAGCAGTTCTTC | CASSSRGLPREQFF
TRBJ2-7 | TRBV11-2 | . | . | TGTGCCAGCAGCCCTAACGGAGGGAACTCCTACGAGCAGTACTTC | CASSPNGGNSYEQYF